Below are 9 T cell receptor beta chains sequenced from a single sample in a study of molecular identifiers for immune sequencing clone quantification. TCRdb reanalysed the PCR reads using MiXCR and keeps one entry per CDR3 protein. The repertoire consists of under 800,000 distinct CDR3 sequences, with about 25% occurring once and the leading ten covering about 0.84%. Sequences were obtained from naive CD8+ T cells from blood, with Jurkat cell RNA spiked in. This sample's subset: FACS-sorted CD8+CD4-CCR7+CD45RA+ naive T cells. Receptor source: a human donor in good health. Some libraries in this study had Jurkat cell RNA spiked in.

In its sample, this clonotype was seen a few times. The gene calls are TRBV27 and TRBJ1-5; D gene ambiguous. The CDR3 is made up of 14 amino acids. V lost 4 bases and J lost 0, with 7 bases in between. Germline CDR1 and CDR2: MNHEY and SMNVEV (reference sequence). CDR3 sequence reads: CASSSWGSNQPQHF. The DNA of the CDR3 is TGTGCCAGCAGTTCTTGGGGTAGCAATCAGCCCCAGCATTTT.

The CDR3 region is CASSLVGGGSYEQYF. The CDR3 DNA reads TGTGCCAGCAGTTTAGTGGGGGGCGGTTCCTACGAGCAGTACTTC. The rearrangement links TRBV27 to TRBJ2-7; either TRBD1 or TRBD2 may supply D (6 bases each). The CDR3 contains 15 residues. The germline V gene has CDR1 MNHEY and CDR2 SMNVEV (reference sequence). The V end was cut by 2 bases, the J end by 1 base, with 12 bases between.

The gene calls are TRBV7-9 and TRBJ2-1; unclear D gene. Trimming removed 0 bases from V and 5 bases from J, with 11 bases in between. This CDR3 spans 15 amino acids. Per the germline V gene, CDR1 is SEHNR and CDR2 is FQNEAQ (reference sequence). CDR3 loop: CASSLAFGLHNEQFF. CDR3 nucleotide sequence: TGTGCCAGCAGCTTAGCGTTTGGGCTACACAATGAGCAGTTCTTC.

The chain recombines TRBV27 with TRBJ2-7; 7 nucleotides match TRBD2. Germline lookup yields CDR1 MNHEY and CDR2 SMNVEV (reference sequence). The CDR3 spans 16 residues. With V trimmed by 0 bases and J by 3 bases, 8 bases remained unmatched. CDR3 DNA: TGTGCCAGCAGTTTATCGGGGGGGGGATCCCTCTACGAGCAGTACTTC. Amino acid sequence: CASSLSGGGSLYEQYF.

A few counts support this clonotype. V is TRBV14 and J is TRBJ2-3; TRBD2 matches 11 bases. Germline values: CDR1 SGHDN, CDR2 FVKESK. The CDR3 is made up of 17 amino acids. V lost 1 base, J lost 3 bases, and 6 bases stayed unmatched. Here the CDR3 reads CASSQVFLAGGTDTQYF. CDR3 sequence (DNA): TGTGCCAGCAGCCAAGTGTTTCTAGCGGGAGGTACAGATACGCAGTATTTT.

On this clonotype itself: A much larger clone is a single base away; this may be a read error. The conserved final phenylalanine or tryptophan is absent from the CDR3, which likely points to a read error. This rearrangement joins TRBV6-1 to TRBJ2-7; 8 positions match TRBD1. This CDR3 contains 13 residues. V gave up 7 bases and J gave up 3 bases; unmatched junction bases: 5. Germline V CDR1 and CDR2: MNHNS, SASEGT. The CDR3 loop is CASNHRGIYEQYL. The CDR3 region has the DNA TGTGCCAGCAACCACAGGGGGATCTACGAGCAGTACCTC.

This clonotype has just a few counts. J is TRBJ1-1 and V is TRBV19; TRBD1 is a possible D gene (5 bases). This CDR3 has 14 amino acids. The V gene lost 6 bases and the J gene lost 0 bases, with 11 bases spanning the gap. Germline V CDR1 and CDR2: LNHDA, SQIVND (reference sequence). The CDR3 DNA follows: TGTGCCAGTAGGACGGACACTATGAACACTGAAGCTTTCTTT. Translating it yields CASRTDTMNTEAFF.

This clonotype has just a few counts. Here the CDR3 reads CASPPAGGDTEAFF. The DNA of the CDR3 is TGTGCCTCCCCCCCGGCAGGAGGGGACACTGAAGCTTTCTTT. The J gene is TRBJ1-1, the V gene TRBV28; tentatively, D is TRBD1 (5 bases). V was clipped by 11 bases and J by 3 bases, with 19 bases between them. Per the germline V gene, CDR1 is MDHEN and CDR2 is SYDVKM. The CDR3 consists of 14 residues.

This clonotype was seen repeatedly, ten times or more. CDR3 protein: CASSETTSVGDEQFF. CDR3 DNA: TGTGCCAGCAGTGAAACTACATCCGTGGGCGATGAGCAGTTCTTC. The V and J genes are TRBV6-1 and TRBJ2-1; D ambiguous. This CDR3 has 15 residues. Germline assignment: CDR1 MNHNS and CDR2 SASEGT. V was trimmed by 2 bases and J by 8 bases, leaving 16 bases between them.